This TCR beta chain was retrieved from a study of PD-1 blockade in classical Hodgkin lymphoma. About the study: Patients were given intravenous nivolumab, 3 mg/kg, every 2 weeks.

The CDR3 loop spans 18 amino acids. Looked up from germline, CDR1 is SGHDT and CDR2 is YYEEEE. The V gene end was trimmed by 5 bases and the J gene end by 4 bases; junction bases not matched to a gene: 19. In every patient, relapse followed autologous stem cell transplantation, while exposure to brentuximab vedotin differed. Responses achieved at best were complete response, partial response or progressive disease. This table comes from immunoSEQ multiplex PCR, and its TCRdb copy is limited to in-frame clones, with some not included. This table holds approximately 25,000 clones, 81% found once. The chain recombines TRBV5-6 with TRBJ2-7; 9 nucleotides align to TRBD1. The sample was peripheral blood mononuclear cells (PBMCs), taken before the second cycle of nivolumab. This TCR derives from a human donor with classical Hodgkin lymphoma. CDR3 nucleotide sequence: TGTGCCAGCAGTTACGGCCCAGGGCCCTGGACAGGGGAGTACGAGCAGTACTTC. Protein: CASSYGPGPWTGEYEQYF.